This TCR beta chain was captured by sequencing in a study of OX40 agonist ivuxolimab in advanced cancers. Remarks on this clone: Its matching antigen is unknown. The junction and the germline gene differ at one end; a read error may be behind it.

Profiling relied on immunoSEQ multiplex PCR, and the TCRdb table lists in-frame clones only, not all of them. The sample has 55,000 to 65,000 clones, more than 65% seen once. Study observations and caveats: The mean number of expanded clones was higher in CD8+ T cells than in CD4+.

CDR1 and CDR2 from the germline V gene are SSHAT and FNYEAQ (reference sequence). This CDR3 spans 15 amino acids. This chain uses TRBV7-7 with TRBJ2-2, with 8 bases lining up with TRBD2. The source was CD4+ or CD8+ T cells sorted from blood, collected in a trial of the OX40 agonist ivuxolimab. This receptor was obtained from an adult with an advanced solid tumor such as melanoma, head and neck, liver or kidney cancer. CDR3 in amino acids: CASSLSGGNTGELFF. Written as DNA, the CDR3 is TGTGCTAGCAGCTTGAGCGGGGGGAACACCGGGGAGCTGTTTTTT.